What follows are 28 T cell receptor beta chains derived from one specimen sequenced in a study of human T cells and chemical hapten exposure. TCRdb re-called the RACE reads with MiXCR, one entry per CDR3 protein. The sample carries about 60,000 distinct CDR3 sequences, approximately 10% recorded once. As to time point: pre-sensitization, week 0. Described treatment: therapeutic diphenylcyclopropenone sensitization with weekly scalp DPC. Source: whole blood, taken in connection with sensitization to the hapten diphenylcyclopropenone (DPC). The receptors shown here come from a woman aged 40 to 50 with alopecia areata. Some clones in this sample may be carry-over from other donors' samples.

For the CDR3, the DNA is TGTGCCAGCAAATCAGGACCAACTAATGAAAAACTGTTTTTT. As protein: CASKSGPTNEKLFF. The chain links TRBV28 to TRBJ1-4; D is ambiguous. The CDR3 runs 14 residues. The V gene lost 7 bases and the J gene lost 0 bases, with 9 bases spanning the gap. The germline V gene encodes CDR1 MDHEN and CDR2 SYDVKM.

Worth noting for this clonotype: It may be a read error: a sequence one base away is much more abundant. CDR3 region: CASRYSGGPEAFF. The CDR3 bases are TGTGCCAGCAGATACTCGGGGGGGCCTGAAGCTTTCTTT. The gene calls are TRBV6-5 and TRBJ1-1; TRBD1 is a possible D gene (6 bases). The CDR3 is made up of 13 amino acids. The germline V gene encodes CDR1 MNHEY and CDR2 SVGAGI.

Ten or more counts support this clonotype. The chain links TRBV7-6 to TRBJ2-2; D not certain. Germline lookup yields CDR1 SGHVS and CDR2 FNYEAQ. V lost 4 bases to trimming and J lost 7 bases, with 13 bases between them. This CDR3 has 14 residues. The CDR3 DNA is TGTGCCAGCAGCTCGAGATCGGGCGGCGGGGAGCTGTTTTTT. This sequence encodes CASSSRSGGGELFF.

This clonotype was counted between two and nine times. V gene TRBV10-2 combines with J gene TRBJ1-1; D is unresolved. V lost 5 bases to trimming and J lost 0 bases, with 10 bases between them. CDR1 and CDR2 from the germline V gene are WSHSY and SAAADI. The CDR3 loop spans 14 amino acids. DNA of the CDR3: TGCGCCAGCAGTATTACAACAGTGAACACTGAAGCTTTCTTT. It codes for CASSITTVNTEAFF.

This clonotype was seen only a few times. The genes are TRBV28 and TRBJ2-1; D gene uncertain. Germline values: CDR1 MDHEN, CDR2 SYDVKM. Trimming took off 6 bases at V and 11 bases at J, with 17 bases between the two ends. This CDR3 is built from 13 residues. The CDR3: CASSSGSPGKQFF. CDR3 coding DNA: TGTGCCAGCAGCTCTGGTTCTCCGGGTAAGCAGTTCTTC.

The J gene is TRBJ2-2, the V gene TRBV19; D gene uncertain. The CDR3 covers 15 residues. Germline lookup yields CDR1 LNHDA and CDR2 SQIVND (reference sequence). The V gene lost 3 bases and the J gene lost 0 bases, with 8 bases spanning the gap. The CDR3 region is CASSMVQSNTGELFF. In nucleotides, the CDR3 is TGTGCCAGTAGTATGGTACAGTCGAACACCGGGGAGCTGTTTTTT.

This clonotype came up many times. J is TRBJ2-3 and V is TRBV12-3 or TRBV12-4; D ambiguous. CDR3 length: 10 amino acids. Trimming left V 3 bases short and J 6 bases short, with 1 base between. The CDR3 spells CASSLDTQYF. The DNA for the CDR3 is TGTGCCAGCAGTTTGGATACGCAGTATTTT.

The chain has TRBV6-2 or TRBV6-3 and TRBJ2-5; D might be TRBD1 or TRBD2, each matching 5 bases. The V end was cut by 5 bases, the J end by 11 bases, with 18 bases between. The V gene's germline CDR1 is MNHEY and CDR2 SVGEGT. The CDR3 runs to 13 residues. CDR3 bases: TGTGCCAGCAGTATAAACCGGGACCTCCTTCAGTACTTC. Residues: CASSINRDLLQYF.

Only a few counts were recorded for this clonotype. The chain carries TRBV18 and TRBJ1-1; D remains unclear. Germline values: CDR1 KGHSH, CDR2 LQKENI. This CDR3 is 14 amino acids long. Trimming removed 9 bases at V and 1 base at J, with 15 bases between. This CDR3 is CASLTSRGNTEAFF. The CDR3 DNA reads as TGTGCCAGTCTCACCAGTCGGGGGAACACTGAAGCTTTCTTT.

The chain employs TRBV19 and TRBJ2-1; 9 bases align to TRBD2. V dropped 5 bases and J dropped 8; count of bases not matched to a gene: 7. CDR1 is LNHDA, CDR2 SQIVND, per germline (reference sequence). This CDR3 spans 14 amino acids. Here the CDR3 reads CASSDSSGTDEQFF. CDR3 coding DNA: TGTGCCAGTAGTGATTCTAGCGGGACGGATGAGCAGTTCTTC.

This clonotype was observed a handful of times. This rearrangement joins TRBV20-1 to TRBJ2-7; D is perhaps TRBD2 (5 bases). Germline V gene sequence: CDR1 DFQATT, CDR2 SNEGSKA (reference sequence). This CDR3 region has 14 residues. V dropped 2 bases and J dropped 3 bases, with 14 bases sitting between them. In nucleotides, the CDR3 is TGCAGTGCTAGAAACCTCCGGGAAAGCTACGAGCAGTACTTC. It specifies CSARNLRESYEQYF.

The chain links TRBV28 to TRBJ2-3; unclear D gene. The CDR3 consists of 10 residues. V was trimmed by 7 bases and J by 10 bases, leaving 9 bases between them. CDR1 and CDR2 (germline): MDHEN, SYDVKM. CDR3 residues: CASNIDPQYF. In DNA form, the CDR3 reads TGTGCCAGCAATATTGATCCGCAGTATTTT.

This clonotype has a count of ten or more. The rearrangement uses TRBV6-2 or TRBV6-3 and TRBJ1-2; D gene uncertain. Germline V gene data show CDR1 as MNHEY and CDR2 as SVGEGT. CDR3 length: 14 amino acids. V shed 2 bases and J shed 7 bases, with 14 bases lying between them. CDR3 DNA: TGTGCCAGCAGTTACGTCCGGGATTTTTCTGGCTACACCTTC. Amino acids: CASSYVRDFSGYTF.

This chain links TRBV6-5 with TRBJ1-1, with D unclear. Deletions cut 5 bases from V and 8 bases from J, with 18 bases between. Germline loops: CDR1 MNHEY, CDR2 SVGAGI. The CDR3 totals 14 residues. The CDR3 spells CASSPYISREEAFF. The CDR3 nucleotides read TGTGCCAGCAGTCCCTACATCTCTCGGGAGGAAGCTTTCTTT.

There are many counts of this clonotype. The rearrangement joins TRBV7-9 to TRBJ2-2; D is unresolved. V was cut by 3 bases and J by 0 bases, with 5 bases left in between. Germline V gene data show CDR1 as SEHNR and CDR2 as FQNEAQ (reference sequence). This CDR3 has 14 amino acids. The CDR3 nucleotides are TGTGCCAGCAGCTTGGGGACGAACACCGGGGAGCTGTTTTTT. Residues: CASSLGTNTGELFF.

This clonotype was counted ten times or more. The chain couples TRBV7-3 to TRBJ2-2; D gene unclear. Germline assignment: CDR1 SGHTA and CDR2 FQGTGA. Between the trimmed V and J ends, which lost 7 bases and 6 bases, there was a span of 12 bases. The CDR3 covers 13 residues. The CDR3 is CASTSRKSGELFF. The CDR3, as DNA: TGTGCCAGCACCTCGCGGAAGTCCGGGGAGCTGTTTTTT.

The rearrangement links TRBV6-2 or TRBV6-3 to TRBJ1-1; no clear D. The length of the CDR3 is 13 residues. The V end lost 3 bases, the J end lost 1 base, and 6 bases lay between the germline ends. Germline-derived CDR1 and CDR2 are MNHEY and SVGEGT. The chain's CDR3 is CASSYFSNTEAFF. The CDR3 DNA is TGTGCCAGCAGTTATTTCTCGAACACTGAAGCTTTCTTT.

This clonotype was seen at least ten times. V is TRBV2 and J is TRBJ1-5, with D unclear. The length of the CDR3 is 11 residues. CDR1 and CDR2 from the germline V gene are SNHLY and FYNNEI. Trimming left V 5 bases short and J 6 bases short, with 5 bases between. As DNA, the CDR3 is TGTGCCAGCAGTTTTGGTCAGCCCCAGCATTTT. This codes for CASSFGQPQHF.

This clonotype was seen many times. J is TRBJ2-3 and V is TRBV7-2; TRBD2 matches 12 bases. Germline lookup yields CDR1 SGHTA and CDR2 FQGNSA. The CDR3 has 18 amino acids. Germline trimming cut 2 bases from V and 2 bases from J; bases unmatched to any gene: 8. CDR3 coding DNA: TGTGCCAGCAGCTTACGCCTAGCGGGGGGGCCGAACACAGATACGCAGTATTTT. Amino acid sequence: CASSLRLAGGPNTDTQYF.

V usage is TRBV20-1 and J usage is TRBJ1-1; 8 bases align to TRBD1. Trimming at V came to 5 bases and at J to 4 bases, leaving 6 bases not matched to a gene. Germline V lookup: CDR1 DFQATT, CDR2 SNEGSKA (reference sequence). The CDR3 is 13 residues long. CDR3 nucleotide sequence: TGCAGTGCTGGAGGACAGGGCTCCACTGAAGCTTTCTTT. Protein: CSAGGQGSTEAFF.

The table lists this clonotype with many counts. The gene calls are TRBV5-4 and TRBJ2-5, with D possibly matching TRBD2 (5 bases). The CDR3 consists of 17 residues. Per the germline V gene, CDR1 is SGHNT and CDR2 is YYREEE (reference sequence). The V gene lost 4 bases and the J gene lost 0 bases, with 19 bases spanning the gap. The CDR3 nucleotides are TGTGCCAGCAGCCGATTGGCGGCGGGTTCGTACCAAGAGACCCAGTACTTC. This translates into CASSRLAAGSYQETQYF.

The V call is TRBV12-5, the J call TRBJ1-5; D unresolved. The germline V gene has CDR1 LGHNT and CDR2 FRNRAP. CDR3 length: 14 residues. Trimming pared 7 bases from V and 0 bases from J, leaving 10 bases between. The CDR3 is CASAGGVSNQPQHF. DNA for the CDR3: TGTGCTAGTGCAGGTGGGGTTAGCAATCAGCCCCAGCATTTT.

The chain combines TRBV4-2 with TRBJ2-6; no reliable D call. Germline CDR1 and CDR2: LGHNA and YNFKEQ. V was cut by 4 bases and J by 0 bases, with 10 bases left in between. The CDR3 is 16 amino acids. CDR3 in DNA: TGTGCCAGCAGCCCCATAAGAAGCTCTGGGGCCAACGTCCTGACTTTC. Its translation: CASSPIRSSGANVLTF.

The chain recombines TRBV20-1 with TRBJ1-4; D might be TRBD1 (6 bases). There are 12 residues in the CDR3. Trimming pared 5 bases from V and 10 bases from J, leaving 14 bases between. Germline-derived CDR1 and CDR2 are DFQATT and SNEGSKA (reference sequence). CDR3 DNA sequence: TGCAGTGCTCAACAAGGGGGTGGAAAACTGTTTTTT. This gives the protein CSAQQGGGKLFF.

Comment on this clonotype: This may come from a read error, since a much larger clone is one base off. The gene calls are TRBV7-8 and TRBJ2-3; 8 bases map to TRBD1. The germline CDR1 and CDR2 sequences are SGHVS and FQNEAQ. The CDR3 is 13 residues long. J was trimmed by 10 bases and V by 4 bases; bases with no gene match: 7. CDR3 sequence (DNA): TGTGCCAGCAGCTCAGGACAGGGATTCGCGCAGTATTTT. Protein sequence: CASSSGQGFAQYF.

The V gene is TRBV18, the J gene TRBJ2-7; TRBD1 matches at 12 bases. Germline V gene lookup returns CDR1 KGHSH and CDR2 LQKENI. The CDR3 totals 16 residues. The J segment lost 4 bases and the V segment lost 3 bases, leaving 7 bases of the junction unmatched. CDR3 sequence reads: CASSPRGTGGLYEQYF. The CDR3 DNA is TGTGCCAGCTCACCCAGAGGGACAGGGGGCTTGTACGAGCAGTACTTC.

This clonotype has just a few counts. The rearrangement joins TRBV30 to TRBJ2-3; the D is unclear. The CDR3 consists of 11 residues. Germline V gene sequence: CDR1 GTSNPN, CDR2 SVGIG (reference sequence). The V end was cut by 5 bases, the J end by 10 bases, with 13 bases between. CDR3 bases: TGTGCCTGGGGACCAACCAGTGCGCAGTATTTT. Amino acid sequence: CAWGPTSAQYF.

This clonotype has more than one count but fewer than ten. The rearrangement links TRBV6-6 to TRBJ2-1; D perhaps matches TRBD2 (6 bases). Germline V gene data show CDR1 as MNHNY and CDR2 as SVGAGI (reference sequence). The length of the CDR3 is 14 residues. V was shortened by 4 bases and J by 13 bases, with 20 bases between the two germline ends. The CDR3 is CASSLGGPMRFQFF. CDR3 DNA: TGTGCCAGCAGTTTGGGGGGACCCATGAGGTTTCAGTTCTTC.